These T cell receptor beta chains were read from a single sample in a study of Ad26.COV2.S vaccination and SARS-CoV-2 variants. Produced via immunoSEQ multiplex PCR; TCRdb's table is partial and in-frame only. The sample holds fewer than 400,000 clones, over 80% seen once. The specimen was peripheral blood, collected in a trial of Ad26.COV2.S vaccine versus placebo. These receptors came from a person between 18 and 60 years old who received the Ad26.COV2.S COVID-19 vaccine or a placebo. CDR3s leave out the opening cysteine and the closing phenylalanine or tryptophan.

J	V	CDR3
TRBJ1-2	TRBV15	ATSRDKNYGYT
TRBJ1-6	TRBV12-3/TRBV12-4	ASSLETGTPLH
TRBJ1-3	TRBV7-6	ASSLGPTGSGNTIY
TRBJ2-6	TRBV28	ASNLRGGGANVLT
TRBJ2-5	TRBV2	ASSRQASSQETQY
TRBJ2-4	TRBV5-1	ASSPRAEGNIQY
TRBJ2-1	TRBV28	VVRPGDYNEQF
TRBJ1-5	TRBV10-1	ASSESRGASNQPQH
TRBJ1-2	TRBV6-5	ASSYSGGRRGYT
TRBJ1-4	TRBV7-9	ASSLVGGNEKLF
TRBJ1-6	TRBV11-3	ASSFRGGDRNSPLH
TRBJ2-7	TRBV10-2	ASRTENYEQY
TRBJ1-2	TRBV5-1	ASSLEGARGYT
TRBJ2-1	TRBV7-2	ASSLSSGRFTYNEQF
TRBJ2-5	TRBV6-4	ASSCWVRQETQY
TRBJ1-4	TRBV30	AWSRRLPAKLF
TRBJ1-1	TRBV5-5	ASSLLGAGSNTEAF
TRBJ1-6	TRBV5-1	ASSPEGSNSPLH
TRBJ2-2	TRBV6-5	ASSRLTGGGGELF
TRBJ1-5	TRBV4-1	ASSQEGAQPQH
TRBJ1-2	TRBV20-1	SVRDSKGYT
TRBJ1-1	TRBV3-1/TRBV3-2	ASSHPVSEAF
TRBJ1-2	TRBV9	ASSVDPDRVDYGYT
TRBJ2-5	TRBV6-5	ASSLQETQY